The 7 T cell receptor beta chains in this list originate from one sample, sequenced in a study of beta chain features in type 1 diabetes (dated 2018 in TCRdb). Paper-wide results and their limitations: A moderate but significant shortening of TCRB CDR3 length was observed in type 1 diabetes patients in all four CD4+ subsets.

The library was generated by the immunoSEQ multiplex PCR assay. All of the isolated RNA was reverse transcribed with the High Capacity cDNA Reverse Transcription Kit, so expressed TCRB transcripts were sequenced. The table was pulled from immuneACCESS by TCRdb, which kept in-frame rearrangements only. Such tables lose some clones; where checked, under half of the loss comes from unresolved V genes, and the rest has no known cause. For this sample the table gives hundreds of thousands of clones, of which around an eighth were detected only once. The top ten clonotypes cover approximately 0.042% of the sample. These receptors have no known antigen. The sequenced sample was naive CD4+ T cells from blood. This sample's cell subset or site label indicates: true naive CD4+ T cells. Source of these receptors: a man aged 18-30 years with type 1 diabetes.

V and J are TRBV6-6 and TRBJ1-2; D remains ambiguous. This CDR3 has 16 residues. Looked up from germline, CDR1 is MNHNY and CDR2 is SVGAGI (reference sequence). V was cut by 0 bases and J by 0 bases, with 11 bases left in between. CDR3: CASSYSAQPTNYGYTF. The CDR3 DNA reads TGTGCCAGCAGTTACTCGGCACAGCCGACTAACTATGGCTACACCTTC.

For this clone: Relative to the germline gene, one junction end is altered; a read error may explain this. This chain links TRBV7-7 with TRBJ2-5, with 8 bases lining up with TRBD1. Germline CDR1 reads SSHAT; CDR2 reads FNYEAQ (reference sequence). The CDR3 runs 14 residues. CDR3 loop: CASSPTGAEETQYF. The CDR3 nucleotides are TGTGCTAGCAGCCCGACAGGGGCGGAAGAGACCCAGTACTTC.

This clone was counted only a few times. This chain joins TRBV28 and TRBJ2-2, with TRBD1 matching over 11 bases. There are 17 residues in the CDR3. Germline loops: CDR1 MDHEN, CDR2 SYDVKM. With 7 bases clipped from V and 4 bases from J, the junction kept 11 bases outside the gene matches. The CDR3 loop reads CASTGLGQGVFTGELFF. CDR3 sequence (DNA): TGTGCCAGCACGGGTCTGGGACAGGGGGTATTCACCGGGGAGCTGTTTTTT.

This clone was seen only a few times. The chain couples TRBV10-3 to TRBJ2-3; TRBD2 agrees at 8 bases. CDR1 and CDR2 from the germline V gene are ENHRY and SYGVKD. The J segment lost 2 bases and the V segment lost 0 bases, leaving 7 bases of the junction unmatched. The CDR3 has 17 amino acids. Written as DNA, the CDR3 is TGTGCCATCAGTGAGTCCAAGCGGGGGACATTCACAGATACGCAGTATTTT. Protein product: CAISESKRGTFTDTQYF.

The chain employs TRBV11-2 and TRBJ2-2; D not certain. V was shortened by 5 bases and J by 9 bases, with 10 bases between the two germline ends. Looked up from germline, CDR1 is SGHAT and CDR2 is FQNNGV. The CDR3 loop spans 12 amino acids. CDR3 coding DNA: TGTGCCAGCAGCCCTTCCGTGCGGGAGCTGTTTTTT. Protein product: CASSPSVRELFF.

This clone was seen a handful of times. The rearrangement joins TRBV15 to TRBJ2-3; perhaps TRBD2 as D (5 bases). The germline V and J ends were trimmed by 0 bases and 0 bases, with 7 bases remaining between them. Per germline, CDR1 LNHNV and CDR2 YYDKDF (reference sequence). The CDR3 totals 15 residues. The CDR3: CATSRELDSTDTQYF. The DNA for the CDR3 is TGTGCCACCAGCAGAGAACTAGACAGCACAGATACGCAGTATTTT.

V and J are TRBV14 and TRBJ2-1, with D maybe TRBD2 (5 bases). The CDR3 has 13 amino acids. Per germline, CDR1 SGHDN and CDR2 FVKESK. Between the trimmed V and J ends, which lost 0 bases and 9 bases, there was a span of 9 bases. The CDR3: CASSQEEVGEQFF. CDR3 DNA sequence: TGTGCCAGCAGCCAAGAGGAGGTGGGTGAGCAGTTCTTC.